The T cell receptor beta chain described here comes from a study of blood T cell repertoires in COVID-19. Living in 24 US areas, the participants were between roughly 18 and 90 years of age. Assay: immunoSEQ multiplex PCR; the TCRdb copy retains only in-frame clones and omits some. The sample yields some 260,000 clones, 86% seen once. Per germline, CDR1 SGDLS and CDR2 YYNGEE. This CDR3 is built from 18 residues. The V end lost 1 base, the J end lost 8 bases, and 27 bases lay between the germline ends. The chain combines TRBV9 with TRBJ1-2, with a possible D match to TRBD1 (6 bases). Source material: PBMCs or T cells enriched from blood (not recorded which). This sequence originates from a man aged 40-49 years who had recovered from COVID-19. The CDR3 loop reads CASSVTLSGVNDLGGYTF. The DNA of the CDR3 is TGTGCCAGCAGCGTAACCTTGTCAGGGGTCAACGATTTAGGAGGCTACACCTTC.